What follows are 30 T cell receptor beta chains derived from one specimen sequenced in a study of OX40 agonist ivuxolimab in advanced cancers. This table comes from immunoSEQ multiplex PCR, and its TCRdb copy is limited to in-frame clones, with some not included. The sample has around 74,000 clones, 85% seen once. Specimen: CD4+ or CD8+ T cells sorted from blood, collected in a trial of the OX40 agonist ivuxolimab. These receptors came from an adult with an advanced solid tumor such as melanoma, head and neck, liver or kidney cancer.

The chain couples TRBV6-6 to TRBJ1-1; 8 nucleotides align to TRBD1. CDR1 is MNHNY and CDR2 is SVGAGI in the germline V gene (reference sequence). V shed 2 bases, J shed 2 bases, and the junction held 1 base outside the gene matches. CDR3 size: 14 residues. Here the CDR3 DNA reads TGTGCCAGCAGTTACCAGGGGGCTAACACTGAAGCTTTCTTT. This gives the protein CASSYQGANTEAFF.

The chain couples TRBV7-8 to TRBJ1-2; unclear D gene. Germline CDR1 SGHVS, CDR2 FQNEAQ. Trimming took 2 bases from V and 5 from J, leaving 9 bases between them. The CDR3 runs 13 residues. Written as DNA, the CDR3 is TGTGCCAGCAGCTTAATTCCGGGATATGGCTACACCTTC. Translation gives CASSLIPGYGYTF.

This chain joins TRBV7-2 and TRBJ2-7; possibly TRBD2 for D (7 bases). Germline V gene data show CDR1 as SGHTA and CDR2 as FQGNSA. The CDR3 contains 14 residues. The V gene lost 5 bases and the J gene lost 5 bases, with 16 bases spanning the gap. CDR3 DNA sequence: TGTGCCAGCAGCCCACCTGGGGGGGGCCACGAGCAGTACTTC. It is translated as CASSPPGGGHEQYF.

V and J are TRBV7-6 and TRBJ2-3; 10 positions agree with TRBD2. The germline V gene has CDR1 SGHVS and CDR2 FNYEAQ. The CDR3 is 16 amino acids. V dropped 2 bases and J dropped 2; count of bases not matched to a gene: 4. The CDR3 loop reads CASSLLLAGYTDTQYF. As DNA, the CDR3 is TGTGCCAGCAGCTTATTACTAGCGGGGTACACAGATACGCAGTATTTT.

In its sample, this clone was seen once. The rearrangement uses TRBV9 and TRBJ1-2; TRBD1 matches 7 bases. The J segment lost 8 bases and the V segment lost 4 bases, leaving 11 bases of the junction unmatched. The CDR3 contains 14 residues. Germline CDR1 reads SGDLS; CDR2 reads YYNGEE. The CDR3 loop is CASSQARGWEGYTF. CDR3 coding DNA: TGTGCCAGCAGCCAGGCCAGGGGGTGGGAAGGCTACACCTTC.

The chain links TRBV11-2 to TRBJ1-1; 10 positions match TRBD1. The CDR3 contains 17 residues. V shed 5 bases, J shed 4 bases, and the junction held 13 bases outside the gene matches. Per germline, CDR1 SGHAT and CDR2 FQNNGV. The CDR3 bases are TGTGCCAGCAGCGCATACGGACAGGGGGGAGGGGGCACTGAAGCTTTCTTT. Residues: CASSAYGQGGGGTEAFF.

V is TRBV30 and J is TRBJ1-2, with D possibly matching TRBD1 (6 bases). Trimming pared 2 bases from V and 6 bases from J, leaving 13 bases between. This CDR3 is built from 13 residues. Germline V gene sequence: CDR1 GTSNPN, CDR2 SVGIG (reference sequence). CDR3 protein: CAWSLGAGDGYTF. The CDR3 DNA is TGTGCCTGGAGTTTGGGGGCCGGGGATGGCTACACCTTC.

V usage is TRBV7-9 and J usage is TRBJ1-4, with a weak D call TRBD1 (5 bases). The CDR3 length is 17 residues. Trimming took off 1 base at V and 0 bases at J, with 12 bases between the two ends. Germline V gene data show CDR1 as SEHNR and CDR2 as FQNEAQ (reference sequence). CDR3 loop: CASSLGRGVATNEKLFF. CDR3 DNA: TGTGCCAGCAGCTTAGGGAGGGGAGTTGCAACTAATGAAAAACTGTTTTTT.

The rearrangement uses TRBV5-1 and TRBJ1-1; 7 bases map to TRBD1. Per germline, CDR1 SGHRS and CDR2 YFSETQ. This CDR3 contains 14 residues. Unmatched junction bases numbered 3, after V lost 0 bases and J lost 4 bases. The CDR3 sequence: CASSLGQGGTEAFF. The CDR3, as DNA: TGCGCCAGCAGCTTGGGACAGGGTGGCACTGAAGCTTTCTTT.

This chain uses TRBV4-2 with TRBJ1-2; TRBD1 matches 8 bases. The germline gives CDR1 LGHNA, CDR2 YNFKEQ. This CDR3 contains 14 residues. With V trimmed by 0 bases and J by 4 bases, 1 base remained unmatched. As DNA, the CDR3 is TGTGCCAGCAGCCAAGAAGACAGGGGCTATGGCTACACCTTC. Amino acid sequence: CASSQEDRGYGYTF.

The chain recombines TRBV4-3 with TRBJ1-2; no definite D call. Trimming removed 0 bases at V and 4 bases at J, with 6 bases between. The germline V gene has CDR1 LGHNA and CDR2 YSLEER. The CDR3 consists of 13 residues. CDR3 sequence (DNA): TGCGCCAGCAGCCAAGAGCGGAGCTATGGCTACACCTTC. Amino acid sequence: CASSQERSYGYTF.

The chain recombines TRBV30 with TRBJ2-5; D could derive from TRBD1 or TRBD2 (6 bases each). The ends were cut back, 2 bases at V and 5 bases at J, with 9 bases in the middle. This CDR3 has 12 amino acids. Germline CDR1 reads GTSNPN; CDR2 reads SVGIG (reference sequence). The CDR3 here is CAWSRGGETQYF. Written as DNA, the CDR3 is TGTGCCTGGAGTAGAGGGGGGGAGACCCAGTACTTC. The variable domain in full, completed from reference TRBV30 and TRBJ2-5, reads SQTIHQWPATLVQPVGSPLSLECTVEGTSNPNLYWYRQAAGRGLQLLFYSVGIGQISSEVPQNLSASRPQDRQFILSSKKLLLSDSGFYLCAWSRGGETQYFGPGTRLLVL.

Remarks on this clone: This CDR3 is also generated by other DNA sequences in the sample. The chain links TRBV25-1 to TRBJ2-7; 7 nucleotides agree with TRBD1. Losses at the gene ends were 5 bases for V and 0 bases for J; bases not matched to a gene: 1. This CDR3 has 13 residues. Germline lookup yields CDR1 MGHDK and CDR2 SYGVNS. The CDR3 spells CASSRQGSYEQYF. The CDR3 coding sequence is TGTGCCAGCAGTCGACAGGGCTCCTACGAGCAGTACTTC.

In its sample, this clone was seen a few times. J is TRBJ2-3 and V is TRBV4-1; possible D gene TRBD1, 6 bases. CDR1 and CDR2 (germline): MGHRA, YSYEKL. The CDR3 is made up of 18 amino acids. Trimming took off 3 bases at V and 0 bases at J, with 19 bases between the two ends. CDR3 DNA sequence: TGCGCCAGCAGCCACCCCCCCCTTAGGGACATGAGCACAGATACGCAGTATTTT. Protein: CASSHPPLRDMSTDTQYF.

The chain recombines TRBV10-3 with TRBJ2-5; no firm D call. Between the trimmed V and J ends, which lost 4 bases and 0 bases, there was a span of 15 bases. Germline CDR1 and CDR2: ENHRY and SYGVKD. The CDR3 contains 16 residues. CDR3 coding DNA: TGTGCCATCAGTGGTAGTCAATCCGCTCACCAAGAGACCCAGTACTTC. Translation gives CAISGSQSAHQETQYF.

This chain connects TRBV27 to TRBJ1-2; D may be TRBD1 (6 bases). The CDR3 runs 13 residues. V was trimmed by 2 bases and J by 3 bases, leaving 7 bases between them. The germline gives CDR1 MNHEY, CDR2 SMNVEV (reference sequence). Written as DNA, the CDR3 is TGTGCCAGCAGTTTAAAGGGGGACTATGGCTACACCTTC. Encoded protein: CASSLKGDYGYTF.

The gene calls are TRBV4-3 and TRBJ2-3, with D unclear. From germline, CDR1 is LGHNA and CDR2 YSLEER. The CDR3 loop spans 11 amino acids. Trimming removed 10 bases at V and 2 bases at J, with 7 bases between. The CDR3 DNA is TGCGCCACGGGCAACACAGATACGCAGTATTTT. This translates into CATGNTDTQYF.

The chain links TRBV6-5 to TRBJ1-1; D is possibly TRBD1 (6 bases). This CDR3 comprises 13 residues. Germline lookup yields CDR1 MNHEY and CDR2 SVGAGI. The V end lost 7 bases, the J end lost 1 base, and 10 bases lay between the germline ends. CDR3 region: CASTLTGNTEAFF. CDR3 DNA: TGTGCCAGCACCTTGACAGGGAACACTGAAGCTTTCTTT.

V gene TRBV2 combines with J gene TRBJ1-1, with D possibly TRBD1 on 6 matching bases. Trimming left V 6 bases short and J 7 bases short, with 21 bases between. The CDR3 runs to 15 residues. Germline assignment: CDR1 SNHLY and CDR2 FYNNEI. DNA for the CDR3: TGTGCCAGCAGGAGGGGGGGCAGGGCAAACCTTGAAGCTTTCTTT. It translates to CASRRGGRANLEAFF.

The rearrangement joins TRBV18 to TRBJ2-1; the D is unclear. The CDR3 length is 20 residues. Germline CDR1 and CDR2: KGHSH and LQKENI. V was pared by 3 bases and J by 0 bases, with 24 bases between. CDR3 protein: CASSPLSHVSVASSYNEQFF. For the CDR3, the DNA is TGTGCCAGCTCACCCCTCAGCCACGTGTCCGTTGCGAGCTCCTACAATGAGCAGTTCTTC.

The V call is TRBV18, the J call TRBJ1-2; possible D gene TRBD1, 6 bases. Trimming cost V 3 bases and J 5 bases, with 10 bases left between them. The V gene's germline CDR1 is KGHSH and CDR2 LQKENI. The CDR3 contains 13 residues. Here the CDR3 reads CASSPDRQYGYTF. The CDR3 DNA sequence: TGTGCCAGCTCACCCGACAGGCAGTATGGCTACACCTTC.

The chain is built from TRBV6-6 and TRBJ1-2; perhaps TRBD1 as D (6 bases). The V end lost 7 bases, the J end lost 8 bases, and 14 bases lay between the germline ends. Looked up from germline, CDR1 is MNHNY and CDR2 is SVGAGI (reference sequence). The CDR3 loop spans 12 amino acids. CDR3 DNA sequence: TGTGCCAGCACCACCCAGGGGCGAGGCTACACCTTC. This encodes CASTTQGRGYTF.

The gene calls are TRBV7-2 and TRBJ1-2; perhaps TRBD1 as D (6 bases). CDR3 length: 13 amino acids. CDR1 and CDR2 from the germline V gene are SGHTA and FQGNSA. Trimming removed 2 bases at V and 2 bases at J, with 6 bases between. As DNA, the CDR3 is TGTGCCAGCAGCTTACAGGGGAACTATGGCTACACCTTC. This encodes CASSLQGNYGYTF.

This clone was detected only a few times. V gene TRBV19 combines with J gene TRBJ1-1; tentatively, D is TRBD1 (6 bases). The germline gives CDR1 LNHDA, CDR2 SQIVND (reference sequence). CDR3 size: 14 residues. V was trimmed by 3 bases and J by 3 bases, leaving 11 bases between them. The CDR3 DNA reads TGTGCCAGTAGTATTTGGGGGGCGGACACTGAAGCTTTCTTT. This codes for CASSIWGADTEAFF.

The chain has TRBV27 and TRBJ1-5; 7 nucleotides align to TRBD1. CDR1 and CDR2 (germline): MNHEY, SMNVEV (reference sequence). This CDR3 region has 15 residues. The ends lost 8 bases at V and 2 bases at J; junction bases unmatched: 9. CDR3 in amino acids: CASGPRGYGNQPQHF. DNA for the CDR3: TGTGCCAGCGGACCCAGGGGGTATGGCAATCAGCCCCAGCATTTT.

The chain combines TRBV5-1 with TRBJ2-5, with D possibly being TRBD2 (6 bases). The CDR3 covers 16 residues. Germline V gene sequence: CDR1 SGHRS, CDR2 YFSETQ. V was trimmed by 4 bases and J by 2 bases, leaving 18 bases between them. The CDR3: CASSPSGGALQETQYF. CDR3 coding DNA: TGCGCCAGCAGCCCGTCTGGCGGGGCCTTACAAGAGACCCAGTACTTC.

The chain uses TRBV27 and TRBJ2-3; tentatively, D is TRBD1 or TRBD2 (6 bases each). The V gene's germline CDR1 is MNHEY and CDR2 SMNVEV (reference sequence). V lost 5 bases and J 0 bases, leaving 15 bases between the germline ends. The CDR3 consists of 16 residues. CDR3 coding DNA: TGTGCCAGCAGTACCCTGTCCGGGGGCAGCACAGATACGCAGTATTTT. Translated: CASSTLSGGSTDTQYF.

The rearrangement links TRBV4-3 to TRBJ2-5; D is uncertain. Looked up from germline, CDR1 is LGHNA and CDR2 is YSLEER. The CDR3 is 15 residues long. Trimming pared 0 bases from V and 5 bases from J, leaving 13 bases between. The CDR3 nucleotides read TGCGCCAGCAGCCAAGAGGGCAGATTCCAGGAGACCCAGTACTTC. This translates into CASSQEGRFQETQYF.

The rearrangement links TRBV6-1 to TRBJ1-2; possible D gene TRBD1, 5 bases. The germline V gene has CDR1 MNHNS and CDR2 SASEGT. Trimming took off 8 bases at V and 5 bases at J, with 12 bases between the two ends. The length of the CDR3 is 12 residues. CDR3 amino acids: CASGGGVYGYTF. CDR3 nucleotides: TGTGCCAGCGGTGGGGGGGTTTATGGCTACACCTTC.

This clone was observed a few times. The V gene is TRBV7-9, the J gene TRBJ1-2, with D possibly TRBD1 on 6 matching bases. Trimming shortened V by 1 base and J by 7 bases, and 19 bases separated the two germline ends. The germline CDR1 and CDR2 sequences are SEHNR and FQNEAQ (reference sequence). This CDR3 has 16 residues. The chain's CDR3 is CASSLDLAQGNSGYTF. CDR3 DNA sequence: TGTGCCAGCAGCTTAGACCTTGCTCAGGGGAATAGTGGCTACACCTTC.